The present entry profiles one TCR beta chain with its context. The antigen is unknown. Primers: 60 Vbeta forward and 13 Jbeta reverse. Assay used: immunoSEQ multiplex PCR; TCRdb lists only in-frame clones, some missing. The sample has 150,000 to 200,000 clones, 84% seen once. This record belongs to a study of cytomegalovirus exposure and HLA in healthy donors. Findings and limits, study-wide: Another analysis was done later, and it associated fewer than 20,000 TCR beta sequences with HLA alleles at 0.05 false discovery rate.

The sample taken for sequencing was PBMCs. This TCR was sampled from a boy aged 2 to 9 in good health and CMV-seronegative.

In DNA, the CDR3 is TGTGCCTGGAGTGTTCCTCGGACAGAGAACACTGAAGCTTTCTTT. It is translated as CAWSVPRTENTEAFF. The chain links TRBV30 to TRBJ1-1, with D possibly matching TRBD1 (6 bases). CDR1 is GTSNPN and CDR2 is SVGIG in the germline V gene (reference sequence). The ends were cut back, 0 bases at V and 1 base at J, with 12 bases in the middle. This CDR3 has 15 amino acids.